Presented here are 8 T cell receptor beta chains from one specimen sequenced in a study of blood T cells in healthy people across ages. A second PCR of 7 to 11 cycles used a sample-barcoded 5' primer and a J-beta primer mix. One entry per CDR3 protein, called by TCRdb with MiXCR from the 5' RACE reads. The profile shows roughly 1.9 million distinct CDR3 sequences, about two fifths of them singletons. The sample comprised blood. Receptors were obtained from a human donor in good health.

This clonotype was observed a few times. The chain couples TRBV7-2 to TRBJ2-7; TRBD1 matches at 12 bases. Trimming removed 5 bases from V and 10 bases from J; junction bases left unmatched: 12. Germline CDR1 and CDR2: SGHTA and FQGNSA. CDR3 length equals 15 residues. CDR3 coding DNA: TGTGCCAGCAGCCCAGACAGGGGACAGGGGGCGTATCAGTACTTC. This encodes CASSPDRGQGAYQYF. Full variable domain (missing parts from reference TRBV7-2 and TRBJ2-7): GAGVSQSPSNKVTEKGKDVELRCDPISGHTALYWYRQSLGQGLEFLIYFQGNSAPDKSGLPSDRFSAERTGGSVSTLTIQRTQQEDSAVYLCASSPDRGQGAYQYFGPGTRLTVT.

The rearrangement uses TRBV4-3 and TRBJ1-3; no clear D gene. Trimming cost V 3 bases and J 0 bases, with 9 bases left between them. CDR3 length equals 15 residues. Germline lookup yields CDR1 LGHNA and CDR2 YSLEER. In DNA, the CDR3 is TGCGCCAGCAGCCACAGACACAACTCTGGAAACACCATATATTTT. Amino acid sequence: CASSHRHNSGNTIYF.

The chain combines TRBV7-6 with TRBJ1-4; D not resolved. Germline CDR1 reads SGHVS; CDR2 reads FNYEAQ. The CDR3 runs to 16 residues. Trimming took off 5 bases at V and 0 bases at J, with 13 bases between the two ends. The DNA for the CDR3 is TGTGCCAGCAGCCCATCTTGGGGTGCAACTAATGAAAAACTGTTTTTT. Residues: CASSPSWGATNEKLFF. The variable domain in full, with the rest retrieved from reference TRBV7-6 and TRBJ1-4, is GAGVSQSPRYKVTKRGQDVALRCDPISGHVSLYWYRQALGQGPEFLTYFNYEAQQDKSGLPNDRFSAERPEGSISTLTIQRTEQRDSAMYRCASSPSWGATNEKLFFGSGTQLSVL.

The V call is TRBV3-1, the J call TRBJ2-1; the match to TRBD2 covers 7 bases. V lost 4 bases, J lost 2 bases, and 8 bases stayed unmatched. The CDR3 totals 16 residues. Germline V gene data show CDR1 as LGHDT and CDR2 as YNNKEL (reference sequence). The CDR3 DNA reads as TGTGCCAGCAGCCCTTTGAGGCGGGGGACCTACAATGAGCAGTTCTTC. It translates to CASSPLRRGTYNEQFF.

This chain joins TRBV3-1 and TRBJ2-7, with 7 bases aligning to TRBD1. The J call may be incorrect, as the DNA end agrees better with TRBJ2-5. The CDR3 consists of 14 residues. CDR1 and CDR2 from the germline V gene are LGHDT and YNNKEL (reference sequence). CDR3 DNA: TGTGCCAGCAGCCCGGGACAGAGTGTAGAGACCCAGTACTTC. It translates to CASSPGQSVETQYF.

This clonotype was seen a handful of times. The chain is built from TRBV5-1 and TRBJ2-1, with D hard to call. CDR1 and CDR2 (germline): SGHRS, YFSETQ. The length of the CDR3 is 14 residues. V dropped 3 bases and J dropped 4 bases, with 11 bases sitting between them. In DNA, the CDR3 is TGCGCCAGCAGCTACGCCGGTCAATACAATGAGCAGTTCTTC. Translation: CASSYAGQYNEQFF.

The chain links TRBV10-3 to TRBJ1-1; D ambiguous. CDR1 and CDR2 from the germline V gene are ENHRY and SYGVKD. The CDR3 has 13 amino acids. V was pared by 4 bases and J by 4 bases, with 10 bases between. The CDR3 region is CAISAGVGTEAFF. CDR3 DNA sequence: TGTGCCATCAGTGCCGGGGTGGGCACTGAAGCTTTCTTT.

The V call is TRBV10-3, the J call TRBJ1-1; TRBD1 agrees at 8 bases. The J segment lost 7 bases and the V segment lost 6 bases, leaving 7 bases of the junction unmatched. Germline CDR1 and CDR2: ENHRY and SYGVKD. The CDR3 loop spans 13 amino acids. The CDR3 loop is CAIRPLTGGEAFF. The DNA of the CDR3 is TGTGCCATCAGACCCCTCACAGGGGGTGAAGCTTTCTTT.